This T cell receptor (beta chain) was profiled in a study of cytomegalovirus exposure and HLA in healthy donors (dated by TCRdb to 2016 to 2017). About the study as a whole: The 670 or so repertoires of the first cohort and the 95 to 150 validation repertoires were produced on the same platform, according to a later analysis. The aim of the study was to test whether cataloging public T cell receptors could identify signatures of past pathogen exposure. Along with the approximately 700-subject first cohort, a separate validation cohort of around 120 different subjects was used. High-throughput TCR immunosequencing, statistical association of individual TCRs with disease status, and machine learning were combined to predict cytomegalovirus infection status. Paper-wide results and their limitations: Most TCR sequences were observed very rarely across donors, whereas some public TCRs were present in many individuals. According to the authors, the approach could potentially be generalized to other disease states and immunological phenotypes. A later analysis found that TCRs clustered in the first cohort also tended to co-occur in the 120 validation repertoires, with more than 90% of cluster scores above 0. Cytomegalovirus status was reported to be diagnosed by the classifier with high specificity and sensitivity in both the original and validation cohorts. In the study, some 180 TCR beta chains were listed as associated with cytomegalovirus. Three of the identified cytomegalovirus-associated TCR beta chains were confirmed in vitro to be specific for cytomegalovirus antigens. All 120 or so repertoires were used to score co-occurrence in the validation cohort in a later analysis, because that analysis had no HLA typing for the cohort.

To prepare the library, the immunoSEQ multiplex PCR assay was applied. The paper's processing steps were these. A statistical classification framework was built to diagnose cytomegalovirus status from the catalog of TCR beta chain sequences. TCRdb holds this immuneACCESS table with in-frame rearrangements only. Some clones are missing; in checked studies, unresolved V genes explain under half, and the rest has no known cause. The V and J calls and clone size were taken over from that table, and D and trimming were inferred from the DNA. The sample data list 97,000 or so clones, and about 95% of these were observed just once. Clones ranked in the top ten supply 0.89% of the sample. To note about this clone: The target of this receptor is not known. Base qualities were left out, and no much larger clone turns up one base away.

Separate from the approximately 700-subject first cohort, the validation cohort of 120 subjects was the group to which the donors belonged. The CDR3 holds 14 amino acids from the cysteine to the phenylalanine. Of the read, only the CDR3 DNA is kept; its 42 bases are in frame from base 1. V is cut by 3 bases and J by 5 bases, and the space between the germline ends is 12 bases. In the germline V gene (reference sequence), CDR1 corresponds to MNHEY and CDR2 to SMNVEV. Input material: PBMCs. This clonotype was sampled from a woman under 30 in good health and CMV-seronegative. The chain links TRBV27 with TRBJ2-3, with TRBD2 as a weak D call on 6 bases. The CDR3 here reads CASSFWGVEDTQYF. DNA sequence: TGTGCCAGCAGTTTTTGGGGGGTGGAAGATACGCAGTATTTT.